One and the same sample provided the 3 T cell receptor beta chains below, sequenced in a study of blood T cells in healthy people across ages. Next came a second PCR, run for roughly 6 to 11 cycles, which used a sample-barcoded 5' primer along with a J-beta primer mix. TCRdb fed the 5' RACE reads into MiXCR, producing one record per CDR3 protein. Of 1.2 million to 1.5 million distinct CDR3 sequences listed, around 59% are singletons. The source material was blood. The receptors were sampled from a man in his late teens or twenties in good health.

The V call is TRBV5-5, the J call TRBJ1-1; 7 nucleotides agree with TRBD1. CDR1 is SGHKS and CDR2 is YYEKEE in the germline V gene (reference sequence). Trimming cost V 0 bases and J 8 bases; bases outside gene matches: 7. The CDR3 consists of 14 residues. The CDR3 loop is CASSLAVPGQEAFF. In nucleotides, the CDR3 is TGTGCCAGCAGCTTGGCTGTTCCGGGACAGGAAGCTTTCTTT.

Note on this clonotype: The junction differs from germline at one of its ends, possibly a read error. The rearrangement uses TRBV27 and TRBJ2-2; 13 bases agree with TRBD2. CDR1 is MNHEY, CDR2 SMNVEV, per germline (reference sequence). This CDR3 region has 19 residues. The CDR3 loop is CAGSSSRLAGGSDTGELFF. Written as DNA, the CDR3 is TGTGCCGGCAGTTCCTCCCGACTAGCGGGGGGCTCGGACACCGGGGAGCTGTTTTTT.

This chain links TRBV29-1 with TRBJ2-7; D not certain. Germline CDR1 and CDR2: SQVTM and ANQGSEA. V dropped 4 bases and J dropped 6 bases, with 13 bases sitting between them. The CDR3 has 12 amino acids. For the CDR3, the DNA is TGCAGCGTTGCCGTCTGGGGTGGCGAGCAGTACTTC. This gives the protein CSVAVWGGEQYF.